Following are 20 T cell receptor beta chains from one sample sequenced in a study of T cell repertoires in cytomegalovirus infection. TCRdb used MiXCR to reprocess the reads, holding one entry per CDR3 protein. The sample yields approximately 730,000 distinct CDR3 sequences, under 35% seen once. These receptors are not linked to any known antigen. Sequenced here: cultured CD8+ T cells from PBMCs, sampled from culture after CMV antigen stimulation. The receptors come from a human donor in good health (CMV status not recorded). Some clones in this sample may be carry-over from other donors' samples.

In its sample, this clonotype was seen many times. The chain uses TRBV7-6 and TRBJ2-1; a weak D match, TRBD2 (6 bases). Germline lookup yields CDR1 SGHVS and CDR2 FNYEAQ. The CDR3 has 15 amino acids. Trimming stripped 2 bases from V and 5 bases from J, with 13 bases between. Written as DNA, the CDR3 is TGTGCCAGCAGCTTATCTGCGGGGCCCCACAATGAGCAGTTCTTC. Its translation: CASSLSAGPHNEQFF.

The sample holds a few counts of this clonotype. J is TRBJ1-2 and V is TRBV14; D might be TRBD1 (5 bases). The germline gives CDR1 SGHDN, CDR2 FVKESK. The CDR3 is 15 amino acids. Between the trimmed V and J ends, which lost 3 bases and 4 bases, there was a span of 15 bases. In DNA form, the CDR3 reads TGTGCCAGCAGCCATCCCCAGGGAGGGATCTATGGCTACACCTTC. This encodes CASSHPQGGIYGYTF.

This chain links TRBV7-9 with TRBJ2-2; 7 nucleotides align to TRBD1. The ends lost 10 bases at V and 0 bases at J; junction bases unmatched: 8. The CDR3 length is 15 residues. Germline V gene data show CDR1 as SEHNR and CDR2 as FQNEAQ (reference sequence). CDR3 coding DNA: TGTGCCACTAATACAGGGGCGGCGAACACCGGGGAGCTGTTTTTT. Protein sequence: CATNTGAANTGELFF.

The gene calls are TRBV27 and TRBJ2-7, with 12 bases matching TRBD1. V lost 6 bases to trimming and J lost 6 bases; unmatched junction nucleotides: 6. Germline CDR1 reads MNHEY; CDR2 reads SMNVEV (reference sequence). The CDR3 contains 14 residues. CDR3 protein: CASRPGQGAGEQYV. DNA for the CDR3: TGTGCCAGCAGGCCGGGACAGGGGGCAGGCGAGCAGTACGTC.

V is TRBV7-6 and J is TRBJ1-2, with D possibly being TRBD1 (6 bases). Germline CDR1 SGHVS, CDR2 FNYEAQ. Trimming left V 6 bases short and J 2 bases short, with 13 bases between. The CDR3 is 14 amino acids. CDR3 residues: CASRPSGQNYGYTF. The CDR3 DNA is TGTGCCAGCAGACCCTCAGGACAGAACTATGGCTACACCTTC.

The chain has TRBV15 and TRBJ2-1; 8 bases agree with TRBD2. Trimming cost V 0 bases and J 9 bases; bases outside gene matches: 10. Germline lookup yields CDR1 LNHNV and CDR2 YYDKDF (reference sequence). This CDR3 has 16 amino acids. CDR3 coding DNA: TGTGCCACCAGCAGAGAATTAACGGGGGGGCGGGGTGAGCAGTTCTTC. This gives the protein CATSRELTGGRGEQFF.

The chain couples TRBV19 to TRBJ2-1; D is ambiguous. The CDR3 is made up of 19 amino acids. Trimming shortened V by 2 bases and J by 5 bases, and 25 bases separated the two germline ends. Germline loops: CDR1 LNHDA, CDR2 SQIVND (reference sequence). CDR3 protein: CASSISFWEALKADNEQFF. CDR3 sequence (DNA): TGTGCCAGTAGTATAAGTTTCTGGGAAGCACTTAAGGCGGACAATGAGCAGTTCTTC.

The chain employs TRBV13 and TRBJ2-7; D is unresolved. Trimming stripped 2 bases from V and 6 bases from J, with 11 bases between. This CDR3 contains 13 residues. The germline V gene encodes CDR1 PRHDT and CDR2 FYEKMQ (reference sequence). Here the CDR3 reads CASSLSGVGEQYF. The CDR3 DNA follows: TGTGCCAGCAGCTTATCCGGTGTAGGCGAGCAGTACTTC. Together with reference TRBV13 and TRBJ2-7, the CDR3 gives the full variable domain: AAGVIQSPRHLIKEKRETATLKCYPIPRHDTVYWYQQGPGQDPQFLISFYEKMQSDKGSIPDRFSAQQFSDYHSELNMSSLELGDSALYFCASSLSGVGEQYFGPGTRLTVT.

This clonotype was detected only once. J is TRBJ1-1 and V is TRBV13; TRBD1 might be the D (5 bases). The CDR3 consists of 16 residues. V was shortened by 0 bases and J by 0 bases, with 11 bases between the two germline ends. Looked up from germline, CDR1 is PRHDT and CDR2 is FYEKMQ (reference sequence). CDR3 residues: CASSLGRGFMNTEAFF. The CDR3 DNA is TGTGCCAGCAGCTTAGGAAGGGGCTTCATGAACACTGAAGCTTTCTTT.

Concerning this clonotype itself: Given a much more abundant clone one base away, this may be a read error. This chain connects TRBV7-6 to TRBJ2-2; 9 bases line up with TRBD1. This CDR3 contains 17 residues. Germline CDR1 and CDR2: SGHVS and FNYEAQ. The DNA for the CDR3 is TGTGCCAGCAGCTTGCCCAGGGACAGGGAGAACACCGGGGAGCTGTTGTTT. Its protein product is CASSLPRDRENTGELLF.

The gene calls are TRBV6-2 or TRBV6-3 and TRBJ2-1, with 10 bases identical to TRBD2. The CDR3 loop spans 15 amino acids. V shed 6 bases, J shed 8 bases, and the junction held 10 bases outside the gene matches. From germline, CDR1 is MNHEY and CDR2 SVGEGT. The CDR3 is CASSPLSGGLDEQFF. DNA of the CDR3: TGTGCCAGCAGCCCTCTTAGCGGGGGGCTCGATGAGCAGTTCTTC.

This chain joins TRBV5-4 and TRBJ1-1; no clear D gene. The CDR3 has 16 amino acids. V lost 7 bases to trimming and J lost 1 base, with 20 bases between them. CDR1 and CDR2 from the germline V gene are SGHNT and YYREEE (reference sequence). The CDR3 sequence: CASYDARAYSNTEAFF. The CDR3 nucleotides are TGTGCCAGCTACGACGCGAGGGCATATTCGAACACTGAAGCTTTCTTT. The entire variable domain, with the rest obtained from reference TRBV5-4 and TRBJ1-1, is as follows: ETGVTQSPTHLIKTRGQQVTLRCSSQSGHNTVSWYQQALGQGPQFIFQYYREEENGRGNFPPRFSGLQFPNYSSELNVNALELDDSALYLCASYDARAYSNTEAFFGQGTRLTVV.

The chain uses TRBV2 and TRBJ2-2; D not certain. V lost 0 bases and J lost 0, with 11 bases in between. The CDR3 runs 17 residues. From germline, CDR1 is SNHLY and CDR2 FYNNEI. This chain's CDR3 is CASSEASDGANTGELFF. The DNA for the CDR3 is TGTGCCAGCAGTGAAGCGAGTGACGGCGCGAACACCGGGGAGCTGTTTTTT. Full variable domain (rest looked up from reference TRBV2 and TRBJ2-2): EPEVTQTPSHQVTQMGQEVILRCVPISNHLYFYWYRQILGQKVEFLVSFYNNEISEKSEIFDDQFSVERPDGSNFTLKIRSTKLEDSAMYFCASSEASDGANTGELFFGEGSRLTVL.

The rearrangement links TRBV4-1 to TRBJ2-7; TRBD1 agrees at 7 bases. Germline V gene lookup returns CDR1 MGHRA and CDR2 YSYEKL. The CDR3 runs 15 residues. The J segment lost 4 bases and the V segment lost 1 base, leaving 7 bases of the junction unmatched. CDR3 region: CASSQGQGQIYEQYF. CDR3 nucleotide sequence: TGCGCCAGCAGCCAAGGTCAGGGACAGATATACGAGCAGTACTTC.

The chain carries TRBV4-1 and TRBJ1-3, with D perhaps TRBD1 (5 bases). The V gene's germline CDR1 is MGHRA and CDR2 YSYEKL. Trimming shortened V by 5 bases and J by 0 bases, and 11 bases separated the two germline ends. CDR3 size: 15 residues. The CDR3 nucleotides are TGCGCCAGCAGCTTGGGACCGATCTCTGGAAACACCATATATTTT. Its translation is CASSLGPISGNTIYF.

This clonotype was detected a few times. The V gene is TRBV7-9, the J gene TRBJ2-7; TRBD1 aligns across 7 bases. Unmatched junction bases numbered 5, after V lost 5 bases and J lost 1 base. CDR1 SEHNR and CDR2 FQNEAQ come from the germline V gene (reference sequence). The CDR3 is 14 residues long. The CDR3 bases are TGTGCCAGCAGCATCGGGACAGCTTCCTACGAGCAGTACTTC. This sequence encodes CASSIGTASYEQYF.

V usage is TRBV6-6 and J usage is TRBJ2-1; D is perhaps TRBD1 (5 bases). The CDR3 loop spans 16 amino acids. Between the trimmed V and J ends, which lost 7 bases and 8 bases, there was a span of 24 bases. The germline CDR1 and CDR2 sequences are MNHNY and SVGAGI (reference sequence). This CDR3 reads CASTRYVQGRGDEQFF. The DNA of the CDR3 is TGTGCCAGCACCCGTTACGTCCAGGGCCGCGGCGATGAGCAGTTCTTC.

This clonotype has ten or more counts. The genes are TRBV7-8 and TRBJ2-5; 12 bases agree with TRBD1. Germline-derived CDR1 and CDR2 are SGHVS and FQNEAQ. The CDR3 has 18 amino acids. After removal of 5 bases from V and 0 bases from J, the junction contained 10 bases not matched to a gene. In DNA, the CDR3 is TGTGCCAGCAGCACATCCCGGGACAGGGGGCGAGACCAAGAGACCCAGTACTTC. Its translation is CASSTSRDRGRDQETQYF.

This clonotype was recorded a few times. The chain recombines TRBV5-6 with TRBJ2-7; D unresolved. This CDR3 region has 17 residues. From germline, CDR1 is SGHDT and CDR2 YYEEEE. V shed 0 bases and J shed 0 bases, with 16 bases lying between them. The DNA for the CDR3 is TGTGCCAGCAGCTTGGGTTCGTCAGAAAGGACCTCCTACGAGCAGTACTTC. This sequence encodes CASSLGSSERTSYEQYF.

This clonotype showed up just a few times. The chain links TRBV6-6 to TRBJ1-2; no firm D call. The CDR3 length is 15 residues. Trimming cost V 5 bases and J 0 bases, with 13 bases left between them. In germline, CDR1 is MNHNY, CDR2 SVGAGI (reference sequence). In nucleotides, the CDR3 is TGTGCCAGCAGTCCCCCCCTTCCGACTAACTATGGCTACACCTTC. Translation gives CASSPPLPTNYGYTF.